A selection of T cell receptor beta chains follows, all from one sample in a study of OX40 agonist ivuxolimab in advanced cancers. Clones were read by immunoSEQ multiplex PCR, and TCRdb kept only the in-frame ones, dropping some. The repertoire holds 70,000 to 90,000 clones, with roughly 91% as singletons. Here the sequenced sample was CD4+ or CD8+ T cells sorted from blood, taken in a trial of the OX40 agonist ivuxolimab. The origin of the receptors is an adult with an advanced solid tumor such as melanoma, head and neck, liver or kidney cancer. Both conserved end residues are part of each CDR3. A D gene is named only where the DNA matches it firmly. Only some rows state a clone size, as once, few, many or a class for expanded clones.

j_call v_call clone_size d_call cdr3_aa cdr3_nt
TRBJ2-5 TRBV28 NA TRBD1 CASRNWDSGETQYF TGTGCCAGCAGGAACTGGGACAGTGGGGAGACCCAGTACTTC
TRBJ2-5 TRBV5-6 NA NA CASSYLGPTLDDATQYF TGTGCCAGCAGCTACCTCGGCCCAACACTTGATGATGCGACCCAGTACTTC
TRBJ2-1 TRBV2 NA NA CASNDFARRGRNEQFF TGTGCCAGCAATGACTTCGCTCGTCGGGGGCGGAATGAGCAGTTCTTC
TRBJ2-7 TRBV30 NA NA CAWSPPGSGLYEQYF TGTGCCTGGAGTCCCCCCGGGAGCGGGTTATACGAGCAGTACTTC
TRBJ1-4 TRBV5-1 NA NA CASSLEPGTNEKLFF TGCGCCAGCAGCTTGGAGCCTGGGACTAATGAAAAACTGTTTTTT
TRBJ2-2 TRBV28 NA TRBD2 CASSAPPAGTPGELFF TGTGCCAGCAGTGCGCCCCCAGCGGGGACCCCCGGGGAGCTGTTTTTT
TRBJ1-1 TRBV10-2 few NA CASSSLYVLGMNTEAFF TGCGCCAGCTCTAGTCTCTACGTCTTGGGGATGAACACTGAAGCTTTCTTT
TRBJ1-4 TRBV6-1 NA TRBD1 CASRWTGGNEKLFF TGTGCCAGCAGATGGACAGGGGGGAATGAAAAACTGTTTTTT
TRBJ1-1 TRBV9 NA TRBD1 CASSYGTGSGTEAFF TGTGCCAGCAGCTACGGGACAGGGAGCGGCACTGAAGCTTTCTTT
TRBJ1-1 TRBV5-4 NA NA CASSLRGIAEAFF TGTGCCAGCAGTCTCCGGGGAATCGCTGAAGCTTTCTTT
TRBJ2-5 TRBV9 NA NA CASSAGGGETQYF TGTGCCAGCAGCGCAGGAGGCGGAGAGACCCAGTACTTC
TRBJ1-5 TRBV27 few NA CASSLRGDHQPQHF TGTGCCAGCAGTTTACGAGGGGACCATCAGCCCCAGCATTTT
TRBJ2-7 TRBV4-2 once NA CASSPLTADTTERYEQYF TGTGCCAGCAGCCCCCTCACAGCAGACACCACCGAGCGCTACGAGCAGTACTTC
TRBJ2-1 TRBV9 NA NA CASSVSGGQTYNEQFF TGTGCCAGCAGCGTCTCCGGCGGACAGACATACAATGAGCAGTTCTTC
TRBJ2-2 TRBV14 NA NA CASSKGVTGELFF TGTGCCAGCAGCAAAGGTGTCACCGGGGAGCTGTTTTTT
TRBJ2-3 TRBV27 NA TRBD2 CASRAGGGRTDTQYF TGTGCCAGCAGGGCGGGAGGCGGGAGGACAGATACGCAGTATTTT
TRBJ2-2 TRBV5-5 NA NA CASSFGGTYTGELFF TGTGCCAGCAGCTTCGGCGGGACCTACACCGGGGAGCTGTTTTTT